The clone carrying this TCR beta chain showed up just a few times. The antigen is unknown. This CDR3 has 15 amino acids. Per the germline V gene, CDR1 is SGHNT and CDR2 is YYREEE (reference sequence). V lost 3 bases and J lost 3; bases outside the gene matches: 9. This sample is part of a study of cytomegalovirus exposure and HLA in healthy donors. Whole-study findings and limits: A later analysis reportedly found fewer N-insertions in an Asian-associated ancestry cluster than the roughly 670-donor mean. By a later analysis, the bulk of CMV-associated TCR beta chains appeared HLA-restricted. Certain indistinguishable V segments, among them TRBV6-2 and TRBV6-3, were excluded. Accurate prediction of most subjects' HLA-A and HLA-B alleles from TCR beta sequences was reported.

The PCR was carried out with 60 Vbeta primers and 13 Jbeta primers. Sequenced by immunoSEQ multiplex PCR; TCRdb stores in-frame clones only, minus some. This sample carries some 180,000 clones, about 79% of them seen once, and the ten largest clones take around 1.5%. The gene calls are TRBV5-4 and TRBJ2-7; 7 bases agree with TRBD2. Sequencing input: PBMCs. The sequence derives from a man aged 18 to 29 in good health and CMV-seronegative. The CDR3 loop reads CASSSGLVGVYEQYF. The CDR3 DNA is TGTGCCAGCAGCTCCGGACTAGTAGGGGTCTACGAGCAGTACTTC.